These T cell receptor beta chains were read from a single sample in a study of spatial heterogeneity in lung cancer. TCRdb re-analysed the 5' RACE reads in MiXCR, keeping a single row per CDR3 protein. The data contain some 7,000 distinct CDR3 sequences, around 6.7% of them singletons. Sequences were derived from PBMCs, sampled at surgery. These TCRs come from a male donor with early-stage non-small cell lung cancer. CDR3s include the opening cysteine and the closing phenylalanine or tryptophan. A D gene is named only where the DNA matches it firmly. Rows may omit the clone size; those that give it use once, few, many or a size class.

TRBD1 TRBJ1-2 TRBV5-4 many 15 CASSSRGQGNYGYTF TGTGCCAGCAGCTCCCGCGGACAGGGGAACTATGGCTACACCTTC
- TRBJ2-3 TRBV2 many 13 CASANESGDTQYF TGTGCCAGCGCCAATGAGTCCGGAGATACGCAGTATTTT
- TRBJ2-3 TRBV5-1 many 13 CASSTTGSDTQYF TGCGCCAGCAGCACCACAGGGTCAGATACGCAGTATTTT
- TRBJ2-3 TRBV2 many 17 CASSPTSGGASLDTQYF TGTGCCAGCAGTCCTACTAGTGGGGGGGCATCATTAGATACGCAGTATTTT
- TRBJ2-5 TRBV2 many 17 CASSEAGPGQAGETQYF TGTGCCAGCAGTGAGGCAGGCCCGGGACAAGCAGGGGAGACCCAGTACTTC
TRBD2 TRBJ2-7 TRBV20-1 many 15 CSADPIAGGGYEQYF TGCAGTGCTGACCCTATAGCGGGAGGGGGCTACGAGCAGTACTTC
TRBD1 TRBJ1-5 TRBV7-9 many 16 CASSSAGTGLNQPQHF TGTGCCAGCAGCTCCGCCGGGACAGGGCTAAATCAGCCCCAGCATTTT
- TRBJ1-2 TRBV28 many 14 CASSSDGGVYGYTF TGTGCCAGCAGTTCCGATGGTGGGGTCTATGGCTACACCTTC
- TRBJ1-4 TRBV12-3/TRBV12-4 few 14 CASSLGQGEEKLFF TGTGCCAGCAGTTTAGGGCAAGGAGAGGAAAAACTGTTTTTT
TRBD1 TRBJ2-7 TRBV20-1 - 15 CSAPNLDRADYEQYF TGCAGTGCTCCTAATCTCGACAGGGCGGACTACGAGCAGTACTTC
TRBD1 TRBJ1-2 TRBV6-6 many 12 CAAGQGSYGYTF TGTGCCGCGGGACAGGGAAGCTATGGCTACACCTTC
TRBD1 TRBJ2-7 TRBV7-2 many 15 CASSITGTDSYEQYF TGTGCCAGCAGCATCACCGGGACAGACTCCTACGAGCAGTACTTC
- TRBJ1-2 TRBV19 few 14 CASSKGIDNYGYTF TGTGCCAGTAGTAAAGGGATTGATAACTATGGCTACACCTTC
- TRBJ2-5 TRBV19 - 12 CASSRNGETQYF TGTGCCAGTAGTCGCAATGGGGAGACCCAGTACTTC
- TRBJ2-4 TRBV6-1 many 11 CAIHDGNIQYF TGTGCCATCCACGATGGGAACATTCAGTACTTC
TRBD2 TRBJ2-7 TRBV7-2 medium-sized 13 CASSWGGGYEQYF TGTGCCAGCAGCTGGGGCGGGGGCTACGAGCAGTACTTC
- TRBJ2-1 TRBV20-1 many 12 CSATAMTNEQFF TGCAGTGCTACGGCTATGACAAATGAGCAGTTCTTC
- TRBJ2-7 TRBV12-3/TRBV12-4 many 11 CASSGGQEQYF TGTGCCAGCAGTGGCGGACAGGAGCAGTACTTC
- TRBJ2-5 TRBV28 many 14 CASSFRGGQETQYF TGTGCCAGCAGTTTTAGGGGGGGGCAAGAGACCCAGTACTTC
- TRBJ2-1 TRBV28 many 15 CASRGMGDNYNEQFF TGTGCCAGCAGGGGCATGGGGGACAACTACAATGAGCAGTTCTTC
TRBD2 TRBJ2-7 TRBV27 many 16 CASKSFSGGSYYEQYF TGTGCCAGCAAATCATTTAGCGGGGGCAGCTACTACGAGCAGTACTTC
TRBD2 TRBJ2-1 TRBV7-2 many 15 CASSKSGSHHNEQFF TGTGCCAGCAGCAAAAGCGGGAGTCACCACAATGAGCAGTTCTTC
- TRBJ1-1 TRBV2 many 15 CASSGNYGGLTEAFF TGTGCCAGCAGTGGAAATTATGGGGGATTAACTGAAGCTTTCTTT
- TRBJ1-2 TRBV7-9 many 13 CASSPTGSEGYTF TGTGCCAGCAGCCCTACAGGTTCTGAGGGCTACACCTTC
TRBD2 TRBJ2-3 TRBV6-5 - 15 CASSPSGSQTDTQYF TGTGCCAGCAGCCCTAGCGGGAGCCAGACAGATACGCAGTATTTT
- TRBJ1-3 TRBV27 many 16 CASRPLDSQSRNTIYF TGTGCCAGCAGACCGTTGGACAGCCAGAGTAGAAACACCATATATTTT
TRBD1 TRBJ2-7 TRBV20-1 many 14 CSARETGVGYEQYF TGCAGTGCTAGAGAGACAGGGGTGGGCTACGAGCAGTACTTC
TRBD1 TRBJ2-7 TRBV20-1 many 13 CSAPRGGAIQQYF TGCAGTGCTCCCCGAGGGGGCGCGATCCAGCAGTACTTC
TRBD1 TRBJ2-1 TRBV19 many 15 CASGTGQTVYNEQFF TGTGCCAGTGGAACGGGACAGACCGTCTACAATGAGCAGTTCTTC
- TRBJ1-5 TRBV28 many 12 CASSGGNQPQHF TGTGCCAGCAGTGGCGGGAATCAGCCCCAGCATTTT
TRBD2 TRBJ2-3 TRBV6-5 many 13 CASKETSVDTQYF TGTGCCAGCAAAGAAACTAGCGTAGATACGCAGTATTTT
- TRBJ2-2 TRBV7-9 medium-sized 14 CASSLSSRGGELFF TGTGCCAGCAGCTTATCATCCCGAGGCGGGGAGCTGTTTTTT
- TRBJ2-4 TRBV7-9 once 15 CASTHERLAKNIQYF TGTGCCAGCACCCACGAAAGGCTAGCCAAAAACATTCAGTACTTC
- TRBJ1-4 TRBV6-1 - 13 CATRGVTNEKLFF TGTGCCACCAGGGGCGTCACTAATGAAAAACTGTTTTTT
TRBD1 TRBJ2-1 TRBV5-1 many 13 CASSLWQGDEQFF TGCGCCAGCAGCTTGTGGCAGGGGGATGAGCAGTTCTTC
- TRBJ2-1 TRBV15 many 13 CATSPGPNNEQFF TGTGCCACCAGCCCGGGACCCAACAATGAGCAGTTCTTC
- TRBJ2-4 TRBV24-1 many 15 CATSDPMDAKNIQYF TGTGCCACCAGTGACCCGATGGACGCCAAAAACATTCAGTACTTC
TRBD1 TRBJ1-4 TRBV7-6 many 15 CASSLTGGAREKLFF TGTGCCAGCAGCTTAACAGGGGGCGCGAGGGAAAAACTGTTTTTT
- TRBJ1-5 TRBV7-2 many 14 CASSLVSANQPQHF TGTGCCAGCAGCTTAGTCTCGGCCAATCAGCCCCAGCATTTT
- TRBJ1-5 TRBV20-1 many 13 CSASNTWGQPQHF TGCAGTGCTAGTAATACTTGGGGACAGCCCCAGCATTTT
- TRBJ1-2 TRBV2 many 13 CASSESGLRGYTF TGTGCCAGCAGTGAATCAGGGTTAAGAGGCTACACCTTC
TRBD2 TRBJ2-3 TRBV4-2 many 16 CASSEAGGQGTDTQYF TGTGCCAGCAGCGAGGCGGGAGGGCAGGGCACAGATACGCAGTATTTT
- TRBJ1-4 TRBV21-1 many 14 CASSNHGLNEKLFF TGTGCCAGCAGCAACCATGGACTAAATGAAAAACTGTTTTTT
- TRBJ2-3 TRBV20-1 - 13 CSARDLGRDTQYF TGCAGTGCTAGAGATTTAGGGAGAGATACGCAGTATTTT
- TRBJ1-1 TRBV3-1 many 13 CASSHGGATEAFF TGTGCCAGCAGCCATGGGGGGGCAACTGAAGCTTTCTTT
- TRBJ1-1 TRBV10-3 - 14 CAIRLGQLNTEAFF TGTGCCATCAGGCTCGGACAGTTGAACACTGAAGCTTTCTTT
TRBD1 TRBJ2-7 TRBV7-2 many 14 CASSLAGTGSEQYF TGTGCCAGCAGCTTAGCTGGGACAGGCTCCGAGCAGTACTTC
- TRBJ1-1 TRBV11-2 many 13 CASSWSANTEAFF TGTGCCAGCAGCTGGTCGGCGAACACTGAAGCTTTCTTT
- TRBJ2-3 TRBV20-1 many 16 CSIEKNGAGFTDTQYF TGCAGTATCGAGAAGAACGGGGCGGGTTTCACAGATACGCAGTATTTT
- TRBJ1-6 TRBV20-1 many 17 CSASMDTEASYNSPLHF TGCAGTGCTAGCATGGACACAGAGGCATCCTATAATTCACCCCTCCACTTT
TRBD1 TRBJ1-1 TRBV5-1 many 14 CASSPGQGGTEAFF TGCGCCAGCAGCCCCGGACAGGGGGGCACTGAAGCTTTCTTT
- TRBJ1-4 TRBV28 many 14 CASSPGTTNEKLFF TGTGCCAGCAGTCCCGGGACAACAAATGAAAAACTGTTTTTT
TRBD1 TRBJ2-7 TRBV6-1 many 14 CATGTERGPYEQYF TGTGCCACCGGGACGGAAAGGGGGCCCTACGAGCAGTACTTC
- TRBJ1-1 TRBV14 - 13 CASSQDSNRLAFF TGTGCCAGCAGCCAAGATTCGAACAGGTTAGCTTTCTTT